Presented here are 26 T cell receptor beta chains from one specimen sequenced in a study of regulatory T cells in long-lasting Graves disease. Combining iRepertoire HTBI primers with Arm-PCR of CDR3 regions, the authors built TCR beta libraries. Via MiXCR, TCRdb re-called the multiplex PCR reads, giving one row per CDR3 protein. In the table there are about 530,000 distinct CDR3 sequences, roughly a sixth of which are singletons. Time point in this sample: newly diagnosed GD, antithyroid drugs for less than 3 months. The TCR library was made from RNA that had been extracted from PBMCs in TRIzol. The same specimen was also included in a second study, on T cells in Graves' hyperthyroidism and ophthalmopathy.

Source: peripheral blood mononuclear cells (PBMCs), taken at new diagnosis, from a patient treated with antithyroid drugs. These receptor sequences come from a woman aged 35-65 years with Graves disease.

The gene calls are TRBV11-2 and TRBJ2-1, with D unclear. V lost 1 base, J lost 9 bases, and 7 bases lay in between. This CDR3 comprises 12 residues. Germline assignment: CDR1 SGHAT and CDR2 FQNNGV. CDR3 nucleotides: TGTGCCAGCAGCTTAGCGTGGACTGAGCAGTTCTTC. Translated: CASSLAWTEQFF.

This clonotype was found a few times. The chain has TRBV20-1 and TRBJ2-1, with a possible D match to TRBD2 (8 bases). V was clipped by 3 bases and J by 7 bases, with 19 bases between them. The CDR3 sequence is 15 residues long. Germline V gene sequence: CDR1 DFQATT, CDR2 SNEGSKA (reference sequence). The CDR3 loop reads CSARGLGQGGNEQFF. For the CDR3, the DNA is TGCAGTGCTAGGGGACTAGGCCAGGGGGGGAATGAGCAGTTCTTC.

This clonotype was recorded many times. The chain employs TRBV5-1 and TRBJ1-1, with a possible D match to TRBD1 (5 bases). V lost 0 bases to trimming and J lost 4 bases, with 13 bases between them. Looked up from germline, CDR1 is SGHRS and CDR2 is YFSETQ. The length of the CDR3 is 15 residues. CDR3 sequence: CASSLEGDASTEAFF. The CDR3 DNA follows: TGCGCCAGCAGCTTGGAAGGGGATGCTAGCACTGAAGCTTTCTTT. Supplemented by reference TRBV5-1 and TRBJ1-1, the full variable domain reads KAGVTQTPRYLIKTRGQQVTLSCSPISGHRSVSWYQQTPGQGLQFLFEYFSETQRNKGNFPGRFSGRQFSNSRSEMNVSTLELGDSALYLCASSLEGDASTEAFFGQGTRLTVV.

This clonotype was recorded many times. The chain is built from TRBV28 and TRBJ1-2; tentatively, D is TRBD1 (6 bases). The germline V gene encodes CDR1 MDHEN and CDR2 SYDVKM. The CDR3 has 14 residues. V lost 4 bases, J lost 8 bases, and 17 bases lay in between. The CDR3 nucleotides are TGTGCCAGCAGTTACCCAACCGGGGGCAGGGGCTACACCTTC. Its translation is CASSYPTGGRGYTF.

The chain links TRBV7-9 to TRBJ2-1; TRBD2 agrees at 7 bases. CDR1 and CDR2 from the germline V gene are SEHNR and FQNEAQ (reference sequence). The CDR3 has 15 residues. J was trimmed by 6 bases and V by 1 base; bases with no gene match: 6. The DNA of the CDR3 is TGTGCCAGCAGCTTAGTGGGGGGGGACCTCAATGAGCAGTTCTTC. Its translation: CASSLVGGDLNEQFF.

The chain links TRBV6-1 to TRBJ2-2; no clear D gene. Germline assignment: CDR1 MNHNS and CDR2 SASEGT. Trimming took off 6 bases at V and 3 bases at J, with 8 bases between the two ends. CDR3 length: 13 amino acids. The DNA of the CDR3 is TGTGCCAGCAGACAATTCGACACCGGGGAGCTGTTTTTT. Translated: CASRQFDTGELFF.

This clonotype has only a few counts. The chain links TRBV27 to TRBJ2-5; D is ambiguous. Germline V CDR1 and CDR2: MNHEY, SMNVEV (reference sequence). CDR3 length: 12 amino acids. V dropped 6 bases and J dropped 5 bases, with 10 bases sitting between them. DNA for the CDR3: TGTGCCAGCAGCCAAACCCGGGAGACCCAGTACTTC. Encoded protein: CASSQTRETQYF.

This clonotype appeared a few times. The rearrangement links TRBV18 to TRBJ1-2; TRBD1 matches 9 bases. CDR1 and CDR2 (germline): KGHSH, LQKENI. The length of the CDR3 is 15 residues. The J segment lost 5 bases and the V segment lost 6 bases, leaving 10 bases of the junction unmatched. CDR3 amino acids: CASSSTGTGPYGYTF. The CDR3, as DNA: TGTGCCAGCTCGTCGACCGGGACAGGGCCTTATGGCTACACCTTC.

Many counts were recorded for this clonotype. This rearrangement joins TRBV2 to TRBJ1-5; 8 bases agree with TRBD1. The J segment lost 3 bases and the V segment lost 7 bases, leaving 5 bases of the junction unmatched. The CDR3 loop spans 14 amino acids. Per germline, CDR1 SNHLY and CDR2 FYNNEI. The CDR3, as DNA: TGTGCCAGCACCCTGGGACAGGTCAATCAGCCCCAGCATTTT. Residues: CASTLGQVNQPQHF.

This clonotype was seen many times. This may stem from a read error, because a much larger clone lies one nucleotide away. This chain joins TRBV24-1 and TRBJ1-1; unclear D gene. Trimming stripped 5 bases from V and 1 base from J, with 4 bases between. The CDR3 extends over 12 amino acids. Germline-derived CDR1 and CDR2 are KGHDR and SFDVKD. CDR3 DNA: TGTGCCACCAGTGCAGGGAACACTGAAGCTTTCTTT. Translating gives CATSAGNTEAFF.

The rearrangement links TRBV11-3 to TRBJ2-7; 9 positions agree with TRBD1. Germline V gene lookup returns CDR1 SGHNT and CDR2 YENEEA. The CDR3 loop spans 15 amino acids. The J segment lost 3 bases and the V segment lost 5 bases, leaving 8 bases of the junction unmatched. CDR3 coding DNA: TGTGCCAGCAGCGTATCCGGGACAGGGATCTACGAGCAGTACTTC. Residues: CASSVSGTGIYEQYF.

The table lists this clonotype with a few counts. The chain has TRBV14 and TRBJ1-1, with TRBD1 matching over 8 bases. Germline V gene sequence: CDR1 SGHDN, CDR2 FVKESK. J lost 5 bases, V lost 1 base, and 9 bases had no gene match. The CDR3 is 16 amino acids. Here the CDR3 DNA reads TGTGCCAGCAGCCAAGTAGCAGGGGGCGCGTGGACTGAAGCTTTCTTT. This sequence encodes CASSQVAGGAWTEAFF. The entire variable domain, with the rest obtained from reference TRBV14 and TRBJ1-1, is as follows: EAGVTQFPSHSVIEKGQTVTLRCDPISGHDNLYWYRRVMGKEIKFLLHFVKESKQDESGMPNNRFLAERTGGTYSTLKVQPAELEDSGVYFCASSQVAGGAWTEAFFGQGTRLTVV.

This clonotype occurred many times. The chain joins TRBV2 to TRBJ2-2; D is perhaps TRBD1 (5 bases). Trimming pared 3 bases from V and 1 base from J, leaving 6 bases between. This CDR3 has 14 residues. CDR1 and CDR2 from the germline V gene are SNHLY and FYNNEI. The CDR3 nucleotides are TGTGCCAGCAGTGACAGGGTGAACACCGGGGAGCTGTTTTTT. Protein sequence: CASSDRVNTGELFF.

CDR3 loop: CASRGGPSLHF. The CDR3 nucleotides are TGTGCCAGCAGGGGGGGGCCGTCCCTCCACTTT. The rearrangement links TRBV5-5 to TRBJ1-6; D possibly corresponds to TRBD1 (6 bases). Germline loops: CDR1 SGHKS, CDR2 YYEKEE (reference sequence). CDR3 length equals 11 residues. V lost 5 bases, J lost 14 bases, and 11 bases lay in between.

In its sample, this clonotype was seen many times. The chain uses TRBV3-1 and TRBJ1-4; D call uncertain. The germline gives CDR1 LGHDT, CDR2 YNNKEL (reference sequence). V shed 5 bases and J shed 8 bases, with 12 bases lying between them. The CDR3 contains 13 residues. The CDR3 region is CASSSLRDEKLFF. CDR3 nucleotides: TGTGCCAGCAGCTCGCTCCGTGACGAAAAACTGTTTTTT.

This clonotype was counted only a few times. This rearrangement joins TRBV6-2 or TRBV6-3 to TRBJ1-6, with a tentative D call TRBD1 (6 bases). V was trimmed by 1 base and J by 7 bases, leaving 11 bases between them. The CDR3 runs to 15 residues. Looked up from germline, CDR1 is MNHEY and CDR2 is SVGEGT. The CDR3 bases are TGTGCCAGCAGTTACTGGGACACCAAAAATTCACCCCTCCACTTT. The encoded protein is CASSYWDTKNSPLHF.

At least ten counts were recorded for this clonotype. The CDR3 is CASSLAGRDYGYTF. The DNA for the CDR3 is TGTGCCAGCAGCTTAGCCGGCAGGGACTATGGCTACACCTTC. The chain links TRBV11-1 to TRBJ1-2, with a tentative D call TRBD1 (5 bases). Germline lookup yields CDR1 SGHAT and CDR2 FQDESV (reference sequence). V gave up 0 bases and J gave up 3 bases, with 8 bases separating them. The CDR3 loop spans 14 amino acids.

This clonotype was seen repeatedly, ten times or more. The chain employs TRBV30 and TRBJ2-7, with 7 positions matching TRBD1. CDR1 is GTSNPN and CDR2 is SVGIG in the germline V gene (reference sequence). Unmatched junction bases numbered 4, after V lost 3 bases and J lost 2 bases. The CDR3 runs to 13 residues. The chain's CDR3 is CAWRLQGAYEQYF. The CDR3 nucleotides read TGTGCCTGGAGACTTCAGGGGGCCTACGAGCAGTACTTC.

This clonotype was observed many times. V is TRBV13 and J is TRBJ2-7, with D possibly matching TRBD2 (6 bases). CDR3 length equals 15 residues. V was clipped by 0 bases and J by 0 bases, with 9 bases between them. Germline CDR1 PRHDT, CDR2 FYEKMQ (reference sequence). The CDR3 protein is CASSLGDSGSYEQYF. The CDR3 DNA follows: TGTGCCAGCAGCTTAGGCGATAGCGGCTCCTACGAGCAGTACTTC. Filled out from reference TRBV13 and TRBJ2-7, the complete variable domain reads AAGVIQSPRHLIKEKRETATLKCYPIPRHDTVYWYQQGPGQDPQFLISFYEKMQSDKGSIPDRFSAQQFSDYHSELNMSSLELGDSALYFCASSLGDSGSYEQYFGPGTRLTVT.

The gene calls are TRBV27 and TRBJ1-5, with a tentative D call TRBD1 (6 bases). Per germline, CDR1 MNHEY and CDR2 SMNVEV (reference sequence). CDR3 length: 17 residues. With 3 bases removed from V and 5 bases from J, the gap between germline ends came to 20 bases. The CDR3 region is CASSLTGQRRADQPQHF. The CDR3 region has the DNA TGTGCCAGCAGTTTGACGGGACAACGAAGAGCCGATCAGCCCCAGCATTTT.

This clonotype was counted ten times or more. The rearrangement joins TRBV2 to TRBJ2-7, with 10 bases that match TRBD1. In germline, CDR1 is SNHLY, CDR2 FYNNEI. This CDR3 contains 14 residues. V lost 4 bases to trimming and J lost 4 bases; unmatched junction nucleotides: 4. The CDR3 bases are TGTGCCAGCAGTGGGGACAGGGGTATATACGAGCAGTACTTC. Its translation: CASSGDRGIYEQYF.

The V gene is TRBV7-9, the J gene TRBJ1-2; tentatively, D is TRBD1 (6 bases). V was cut by 2 bases and J by 4 bases, with 20 bases left in between. The germline V gene encodes CDR1 SEHNR and CDR2 FQNEAQ (reference sequence). The CDR3 is made up of 17 amino acids. The CDR3 nucleotides are TGTGCCAGCAGCTTAATAGGGGGTGGGCACCGATCCTATGGCTACACCTTC. Its translation: CASSLIGGGHRSYGYTF.

This clonotype has a handful of counts. In nucleotides, the CDR3 is TGCAGCGTTGATACGGGAACCTACGAGCAGTACTTC. Protein sequence: CSVDTGTYEQYF. The chain links TRBV29-1 to TRBJ2-7, with D possibly being TRBD2 (5 bases). CDR3 length: 12 residues. Germline loops: CDR1 SQVTM, CDR2 ANQGSEA. Trimming shortened V by 3 bases and J by 2 bases, and 8 bases separated the two germline ends.

The chain combines TRBV5-6 with TRBJ2-3; D not resolved. Germline lookup yields CDR1 SGHDT and CDR2 YYEEEE. CDR3 length: 14 amino acids. V lost 2 bases and J lost 1, with 8 bases in between. The CDR3 DNA follows: TGTGCCAGCAGCTTAAGGAGCGGCACAGATACGCAGTATTTT. Residues: CASSLRSGTDTQYF.

Many counts were recorded for this clonotype. This chain joins TRBV11-3 and TRBJ2-3, with a weak D call TRBD2 (6 bases). This CDR3 spans 15 amino acids. CDR1 SGHNT and CDR2 YENEEA come from the germline V gene. V was trimmed by 5 bases and J by 5 bases, leaving 17 bases between them. The CDR3 coding sequence is TGTGCCAGCAGCCCCTGGGGGGATTTGGGAGATACGCAGTATTTT. Residues: CASSPWGDLGDTQYF.

This clonotype came up many times. This chain joins TRBV6-1 and TRBJ1-1; D is unresolved. The CDR3 length is 14 residues. The V end lost 7 bases, the J end lost 4 bases, and 16 bases lay between the germline ends. Germline V gene sequence: CDR1 MNHNS, CDR2 SASEGT. CDR3 amino acids: CASTRLWEGTEAFF. The CDR3 nucleotides read TGTGCCAGCACCCGCCTCTGGGAGGGCACTGAAGCTTTCTTT.